Sequencing of this T cell receptor (beta chain) was carried out in a study of T cells expressing NK-cell markers. Study results and limitations: Once again these clonotypes came out on top in the CD3+CD56-NKG2C+ fraction of several donors. The study did not resolve the HCMV specificity of expanded NKG2C+ T cell clones.

The CDR3 is 19 amino acids. Germline V gives CDR1 MNHEY, CDR2 SMNVEV (reference sequence). In the case of this clonotype: Its antigen is as yet unknown.

One entry per CDR3 protein, without DNA, is what TCRdb gives after re-calling the 5' RACE reads. In all, the sample yields about 150,000 distinct CDR3 sequences. Sequencing was done on a sample of blood T cells: a sorted CD56 or NKG2C T cell subset, CD4+ or CD8+ T cells, or bulk PBMC T cells (not recorded which). The gene calls are TRBV27 and TRBJ2-2. The TCR comes from a man aged 18-75 years in good health. The CDR3 loop is CASSIWRIGSPWGTGELFF.